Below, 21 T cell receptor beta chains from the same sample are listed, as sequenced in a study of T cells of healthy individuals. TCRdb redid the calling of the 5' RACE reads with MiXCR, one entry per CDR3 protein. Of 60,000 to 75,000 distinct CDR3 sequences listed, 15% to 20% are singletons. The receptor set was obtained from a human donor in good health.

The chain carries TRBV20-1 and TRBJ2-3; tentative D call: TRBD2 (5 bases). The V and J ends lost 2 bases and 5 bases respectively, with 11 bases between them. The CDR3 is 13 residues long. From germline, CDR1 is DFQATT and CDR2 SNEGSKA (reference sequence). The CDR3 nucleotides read TGCAGTGCTAGACAGACTATTGGAGATACGCAGTATTTT. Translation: CSARQTIGDTQYF.

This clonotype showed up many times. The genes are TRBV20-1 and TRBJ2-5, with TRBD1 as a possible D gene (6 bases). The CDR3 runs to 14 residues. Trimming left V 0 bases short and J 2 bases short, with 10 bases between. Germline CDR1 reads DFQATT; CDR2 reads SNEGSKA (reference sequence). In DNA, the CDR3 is TGCAGTGCTAGAGATCCCAGGGGACAAGAGACCCAGTACTTC. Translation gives CSARDPRGQETQYF.

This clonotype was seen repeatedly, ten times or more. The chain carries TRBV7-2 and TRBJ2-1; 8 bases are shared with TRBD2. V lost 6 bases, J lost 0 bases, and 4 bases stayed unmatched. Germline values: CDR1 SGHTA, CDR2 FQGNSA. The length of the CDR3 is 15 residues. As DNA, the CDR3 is TGTGCCAGCAGGGTAGCGGGGTCCTCCTACAATGAGCAGTTCTTC. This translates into CASRVAGSSYNEQFF.

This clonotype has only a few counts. The CDR3 nucleotides read TGTGCCAGCAGCCCTCGACAGGCGGGGGACTACGAGCAGTACTTC. Its translation: CASSPRQAGDYEQYF. The chain employs TRBV3-1 and TRBJ2-7; maybe TRBD2 (7 bases). Deletions cut 4 bases from V and 3 bases from J, with 16 bases between. Germline values: CDR1 LGHDT, CDR2 YNNKEL (reference sequence). The CDR3 length is 15 residues.

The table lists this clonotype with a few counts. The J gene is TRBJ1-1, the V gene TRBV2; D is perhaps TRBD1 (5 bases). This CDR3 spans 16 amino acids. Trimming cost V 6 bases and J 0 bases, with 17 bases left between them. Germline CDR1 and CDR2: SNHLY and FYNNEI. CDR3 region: CASSWFVGGVNTEAFF. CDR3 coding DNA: TGTGCCAGCAGCTGGTTCGTCGGGGGTGTGAACACTGAAGCTTTCTTT.

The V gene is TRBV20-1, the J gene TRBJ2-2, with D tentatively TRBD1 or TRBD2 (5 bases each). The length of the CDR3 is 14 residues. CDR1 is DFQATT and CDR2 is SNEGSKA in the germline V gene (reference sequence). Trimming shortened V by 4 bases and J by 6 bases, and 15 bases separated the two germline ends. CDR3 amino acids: CSATGPGLPGELFF. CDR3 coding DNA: TGCAGTGCTACGGGGCCAGGGCTCCCCGGGGAGCTGTTTTTT.

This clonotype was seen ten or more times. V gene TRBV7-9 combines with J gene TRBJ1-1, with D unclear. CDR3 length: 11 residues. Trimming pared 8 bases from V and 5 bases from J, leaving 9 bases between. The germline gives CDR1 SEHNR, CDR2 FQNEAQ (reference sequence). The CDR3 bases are TGTGCCAGCGGTCAGCTGACTGAAGCTTTCTTT. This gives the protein CASGQLTEAFF.

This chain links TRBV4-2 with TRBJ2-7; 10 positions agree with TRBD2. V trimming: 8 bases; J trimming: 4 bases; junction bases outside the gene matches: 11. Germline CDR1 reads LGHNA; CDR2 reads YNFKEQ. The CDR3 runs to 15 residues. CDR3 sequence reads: CASGRERGGVYEQYF. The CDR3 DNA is TGTGCCAGCGGCCGTGAGCGGGGGGGCGTTTACGAGCAGTACTTC.

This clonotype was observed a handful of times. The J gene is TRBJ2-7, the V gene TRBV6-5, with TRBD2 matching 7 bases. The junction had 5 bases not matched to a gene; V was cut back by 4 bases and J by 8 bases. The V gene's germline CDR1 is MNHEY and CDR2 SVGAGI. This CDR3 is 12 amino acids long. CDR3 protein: CASSLQGGKQYF. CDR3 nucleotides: TGTGCCAGCAGTTTGCAGGGAGGGAAGCAGTACTTC.

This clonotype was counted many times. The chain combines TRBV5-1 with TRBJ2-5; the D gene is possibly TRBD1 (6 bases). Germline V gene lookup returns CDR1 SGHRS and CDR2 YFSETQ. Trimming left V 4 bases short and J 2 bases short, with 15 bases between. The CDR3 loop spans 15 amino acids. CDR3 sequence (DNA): TGCGCCAGCAGCCTACAGGGTGCGGGTCAAGAGACCCAGTACTTC. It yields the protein CASSLQGAGQETQYF.

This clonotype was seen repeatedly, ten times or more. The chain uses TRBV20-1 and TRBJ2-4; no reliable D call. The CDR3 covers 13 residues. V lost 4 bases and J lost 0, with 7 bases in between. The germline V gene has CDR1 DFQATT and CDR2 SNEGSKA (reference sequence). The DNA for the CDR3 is TGCAGTGCTACAGAATTAGCCAAAAACATTCAGTACTTC. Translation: CSATELAKNIQYF.

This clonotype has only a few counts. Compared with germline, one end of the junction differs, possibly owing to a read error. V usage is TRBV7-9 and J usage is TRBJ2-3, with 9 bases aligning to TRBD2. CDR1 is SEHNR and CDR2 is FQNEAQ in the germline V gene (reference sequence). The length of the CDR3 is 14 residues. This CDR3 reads CASSIAGGTDTQYF. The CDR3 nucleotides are TGTGCCAGCAGCATAGCGGGGGGCACAGATACGCAGTATTTT.

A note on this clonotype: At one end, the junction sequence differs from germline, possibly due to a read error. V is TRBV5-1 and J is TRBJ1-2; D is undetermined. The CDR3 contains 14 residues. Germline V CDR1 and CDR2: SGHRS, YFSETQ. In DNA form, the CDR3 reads TGCGCCAGCAGCTTGGAGCGACATACCTATGGCTACAACTTC. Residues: CASSLERHTYGYNF.

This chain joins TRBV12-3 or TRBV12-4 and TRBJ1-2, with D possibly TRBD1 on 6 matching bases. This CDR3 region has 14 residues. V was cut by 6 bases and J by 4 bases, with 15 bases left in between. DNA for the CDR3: TGTGCCAGCAGCGCTAACGGGGGGCTCTATGGCTACACCTTC. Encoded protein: CASSANGGLYGYTF.

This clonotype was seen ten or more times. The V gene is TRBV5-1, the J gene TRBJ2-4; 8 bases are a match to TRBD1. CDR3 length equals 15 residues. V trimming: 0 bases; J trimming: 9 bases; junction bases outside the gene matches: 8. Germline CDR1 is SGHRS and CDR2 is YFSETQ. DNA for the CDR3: TGCGCCAGCAGCTTGGATGGGACAGGACGAGCCATTCAGTACTTC. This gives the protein CASSLDGTGRAIQYF.

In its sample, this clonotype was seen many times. CDR3 in amino acids: CASSLSGGPNQPQHF. The DNA for the CDR3 is TGCGCCAGCAGCCTCTCCGGGGGACCCAATCAGCCCCAGCATTTT. The rearrangement uses TRBV4-1 and TRBJ1-5; a weak D match, TRBD1 (5 bases). In germline, CDR1 is MGHRA, CDR2 YSYEKL. The V gene lost 4 bases and the J gene lost 3 bases, with 13 bases spanning the gap. CDR3 length: 15 residues.

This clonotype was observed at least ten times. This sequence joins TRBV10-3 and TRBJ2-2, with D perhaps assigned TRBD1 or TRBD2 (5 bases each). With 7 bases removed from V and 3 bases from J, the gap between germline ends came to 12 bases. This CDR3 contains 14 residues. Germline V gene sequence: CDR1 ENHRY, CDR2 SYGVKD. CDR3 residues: CAIKSGPDTGELFF. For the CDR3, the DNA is TGTGCCATCAAATCGGGGCCCGACACCGGGGAGCTGTTTTTT.

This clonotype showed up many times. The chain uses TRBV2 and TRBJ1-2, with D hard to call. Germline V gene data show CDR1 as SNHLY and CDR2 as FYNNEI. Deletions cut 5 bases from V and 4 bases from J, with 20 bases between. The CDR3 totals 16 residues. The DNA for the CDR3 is TGTGCCAGCAGTCATAATTACGACCGCGAGGCCTATGGCTACACCTTC. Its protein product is CASSHNYDREAYGYTF.

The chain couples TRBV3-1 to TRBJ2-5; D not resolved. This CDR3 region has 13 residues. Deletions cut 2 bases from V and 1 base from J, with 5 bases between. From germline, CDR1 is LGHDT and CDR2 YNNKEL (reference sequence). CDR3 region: CASSQQLQETQYF. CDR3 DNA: TGTGCCAGCAGCCAACAACTCCAAGAGACCCAGTACTTC.

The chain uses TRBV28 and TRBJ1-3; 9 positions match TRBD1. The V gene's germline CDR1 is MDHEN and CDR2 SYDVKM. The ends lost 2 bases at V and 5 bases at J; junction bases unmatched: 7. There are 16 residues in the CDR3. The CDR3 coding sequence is TGTGCCAGCAGTTTACCCAGAGGACAGGGGAGAAACACCATATATTTT. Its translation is CASSLPRGQGRNTIYF.

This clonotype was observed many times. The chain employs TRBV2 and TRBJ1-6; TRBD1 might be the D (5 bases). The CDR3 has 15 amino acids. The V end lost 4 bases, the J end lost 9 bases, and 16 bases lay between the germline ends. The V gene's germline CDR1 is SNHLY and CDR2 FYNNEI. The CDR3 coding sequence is TGTGCCAGCAGTGGGGCGCTGGGGGAGGGTTCACCCCTCCACTTT. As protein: CASSGALGEGSPLHF.